Each of the 18 T cell receptor beta chains below was sequenced from the same sample in a study of blood T cell repertoires in COVID-19. The method was immunoSEQ multiplex PCR; TCRdb's version includes in-frame clones alone and lacks a portion of them. This table holds 60,000 or so clones, approximately 85% found once. The specimen was peripheral blood. All receptors derive from a human donor in a cohort sampled during active COVID-19.

The chain joins TRBV5-4 to TRBJ2-3; D remains ambiguous. Trimming left V 5 bases short and J 6 bases short, with 10 bases between. Germline V gene lookup returns CDR1 SGHNT and CDR2 YYREEE (reference sequence). The CDR3 extends over 12 amino acids. The CDR3 loop is CASSPLSDTQYF. CDR3 coding DNA: TGTGCCAGCAGTCCCTTGTCTGATACGCAGTATTTT.

The J gene is TRBJ1-1, the V gene TRBV6-6; perhaps TRBD1 as D (5 bases). This CDR3 comprises 16 residues. The germline V gene encodes CDR1 MNHNY and CDR2 SVGAGI (reference sequence). V was clipped by 2 bases and J by 4 bases, with 17 bases between them. The CDR3 coding sequence is TGTGCCAGCAGTTACAAGCCAGGGCCCAGGGCCACTGAAGCTTTCTTT. It specifies CASSYKPGPRATEAFF.

This chain joins TRBV19 and TRBJ1-5, with D uncertain. V was trimmed by 8 bases and J by 11 bases, leaving 22 bases between them. The germline CDR1 and CDR2 sequences are LNHDA and SQIVND (reference sequence). The CDR3 is 14 residues long. The CDR3 DNA follows: TGTGCCAGTTCCCGGACGGGGATGAGTGGAGCCCAGCATTTT. This encodes CASSRTGMSGAQHF.

This clone showed up just once. The chain has TRBV5-4 and TRBJ2-2, with 11 bases lining up with TRBD1. J was trimmed by 4 bases and V by 4 bases; bases with no gene match: 6. The CDR3 loop spans 16 amino acids. Germline loops: CDR1 SGHNT, CDR2 YYREEE (reference sequence). CDR3 sequence reads: CASSRGQGAPTGELFF. DNA for the CDR3: TGTGCCAGCAGCAGAGGACAGGGGGCGCCCACCGGGGAGCTGTTTTTT. Full variable domain (remainder filled in from reference TRBV5-4 and TRBJ2-2): ETGVTQSPTHLIKTRGQQVTLRCSSQSGHNTVSWYQQALGQGPQFIFQYYREEENGRGNFPPRFSGLQFPNYSSELNVNALELDDSALYLCASSRGQGAPTGELFFGEGSRLTVL.

The genes are TRBV5-1 and TRBJ2-1; TRBD1 agrees at 8 bases. The CDR3 loop spans 16 amino acids. Trimming took 3 bases from V and 0 from J; bases not matched to a gene: 5. Germline CDR1 reads SGHRS; CDR2 reads YFSETQ. As DNA, the CDR3 is TGCGCCAGCAGCTGGCAGACAGGGGTCTCCTACAATGAGCAGTTCTTC. Amino acid sequence: CASSWQTGVSYNEQFF. The variable domain in full, with the rest retrieved from reference TRBV5-1 and TRBJ2-1, is KAGVTQTPRYLIKTRGQQVTLSCSPISGHRSVSWYQQTPGQGLQFLFEYFSETQRNKGNFPGRFSGRQFSNSRSEMNVSTLELGDSALYLCASSWQTGVSYNEQFFGPGTRLTVL.

V is TRBV27 and J is TRBJ2-6; 11 bases are shared with TRBD1. Germline-derived CDR1 and CDR2 are MNHEY and SMNVEV (reference sequence). The CDR3 is made up of 17 amino acids. V shed 3 bases and J 2 bases; nucleotides not matched to a gene: 3. CDR3 loop: CASSLRTGGAGANVLTF. CDR3 nucleotide sequence: TGTGCCAGCAGTTTGAGGACAGGGGGCGCTGGGGCCAACGTCCTGACTTTC.

This chain joins TRBV9 and TRBJ1-3; a possible D gene is TRBD1 (5 bases). Trimming stripped 3 bases from V and 0 bases from J, with 13 bases between. Germline V gene lookup returns CDR1 SGDLS and CDR2 YYNGEE. CDR3 length equals 16 residues. CDR3 sequence reads: CASSETTEFSGNTIYF. Written as DNA, the CDR3 is TGTGCCAGCAGCGAGACGACAGAGTTCTCTGGAAACACCATATATTTT.

The chain links TRBV18 to TRBJ1-1, with D possibly TRBD1 on 6 matching bases. The CDR3 sequence is 14 residues long. Trimming took 3 bases from V and 6 from J, leaving 14 bases between them. Germline CDR1 reads KGHSH; CDR2 reads LQKENI. The CDR3 here is CASSPIQGDAEAFF. CDR3 DNA sequence: TGTGCCAGCTCACCGATACAGGGTGACGCTGAAGCTTTCTTT. Using reference TRBV18 and TRBJ1-1 for the parts outside the CDR3, the full variable domain is NAGVMQNPRHLVRRRGQEARLRCSPMKGHSHVYWYRQLPEEGLKFMVYLQKENIIDESGMPKERFSAEFPKEGPSILRIQQVVRGDSAAYFCASSPIQGDAEAFFGQGTRLTVV.

This chain links TRBV18 with TRBJ2-1; D perhaps matches TRBD2 (6 bases). Between the trimmed V and J ends, which lost 5 bases and 4 bases, there was a span of 9 bases. The CDR3 loop spans 13 amino acids. Germline V lookup: CDR1 KGHSH, CDR2 LQKENI. The CDR3 loop is CASSNGGYNEQFF. CDR3 nucleotide sequence: TGTGCCAGCTCAAACGGGGGTTACAATGAGCAGTTCTTC.

The rearrangement joins TRBV7-9 to TRBJ2-3; TRBD2 matches 8 bases. The length of the CDR3 is 16 residues. Germline V gene lookup returns CDR1 SEHNR and CDR2 FQNEAQ (reference sequence). Trimming removed 1 base from V and 5 bases from J; junction bases left unmatched: 8. CDR3 coding DNA: TGTGCCAGCAGCTTAGAAGGCGGGGGGATCGGAGATACGCAGTATTTT. Translation: CASSLEGGGIGDTQYF. Drawing the rest from reference TRBV7-9 and TRBJ2-3, the complete variable domain is DTGVSQNPRHKITKRGQNVTFRCDPISEHNRLYWYRQTLGQGPEFLTYFQNEAQLEKSRLLSDRFSAERPKGSFSTLEIQRTEQGDSAMYLCASSLEGGGIGDTQYFGPGTRLTVL.

The chain recombines TRBV9 with TRBJ2-5, with D tentatively TRBD1 (6 bases). From germline, CDR1 is SGDLS and CDR2 YYNGEE. V was cut by 3 bases and J by 4 bases, with 13 bases left in between. This CDR3 contains 14 residues. CDR3 nucleotide sequence: TGTGCCAGCAGCGCACACAGGGAGAGAGAGACCCAGTACTTC. This encodes CASSAHRERETQYF.

V and J are TRBV29-1 and TRBJ2-5; unclear D gene. Germline CDR1 and CDR2: SQVTM and ANQGSEA. This CDR3 is built from 12 residues. CDR3 bases: TGCATCGTCAACTTAAACAGCGAGACCCAGTACTTC. Translation: CIVNLNSETQYF.

The genes are TRBV19 and TRBJ1-4, with 7 positions matching TRBD1. This CDR3 has 15 amino acids. The V segment lost 3 bases and the J segment 5 bases; nucleotides outside the gene matches: 6. Germline CDR1 is LNHDA and CDR2 is SQIVND (reference sequence). CDR3 amino acids: CASSIPGTENEKLFF. The DNA of the CDR3 is TGTGCCAGTAGTATTCCCGGGACAGAAAATGAAAAACTGTTTTTT.

This clone was recorded once. This chain connects TRBV5-3 to TRBJ2-6; TRBD1 aligns across 9 bases. TRBV5-3 is an ORF, with its function uncertain. CDR3 length equals 19 residues. After removal of 3 bases from V and 1 base from J, the junction contained 11 bases not matched to a gene. The CDR3 here is CARSSPGQGIGSGANVLTF. As DNA, the CDR3 is TGTGCCAGAAGCTCCCCGGGACAGGGAATCGGTTCTGGGGCCAACGTCCTGACTTTC.

The rearrangement links TRBV5-1 to TRBJ1-2; a weak D match, TRBD1 (6 bases). V dropped 0 bases and J dropped 4 bases, with 19 bases sitting between them. The CDR3 is made up of 17 amino acids. Germline-derived CDR1 and CDR2 are SGHRS and YFSETQ. CDR3 amino acids: CASSLEQGFIGSYGYTF. Written as DNA, the CDR3 is TGCGCCAGCAGCTTGGAACAGGGTTTTATTGGAAGCTATGGCTACACCTTC.

The genes are TRBV18 and TRBJ1-1; TRBD1 matches at 7 bases. The CDR3 contains 13 residues. Looked up from germline, CDR1 is KGHSH and CDR2 is LQKENI. With V trimmed by 6 bases and J by 4 bases, 5 bases remained unmatched. This chain's CDR3 is CASSAGGLTEAFF. Here the CDR3 DNA reads TGTGCCAGCTCGGCAGGGGGTCTCACTGAAGCTTTCTTT.

Of note for this clone: Relative to the germline gene, one junction end is altered; a read error may explain this. This sequence joins TRBV10-1 and TRBJ2-2, with TRBD1 identical over 9 bases. The CDR3 is made up of 16 amino acids. Germline V gene data show CDR1 as WNHNN and CDR2 as SYGVQD (reference sequence). The CDR3 loop is CASGEDRGTNTGELFF. The CDR3 DNA follows: TGCGCCAGCGGTGAGGACAGGGGAACAAACACCGGGGAGCTGTTTTTT.

The genes are TRBV29-1 and TRBJ2-7, with 9 positions matching TRBD1. CDR3 length: 13 residues. The V and J ends lost 2 bases and 6 bases, in that order; junction bases with no gene match: 5. Germline V gene sequence: CDR1 SQVTM, CDR2 ANQGSEA. The CDR3 sequence: CSVELRQGGEQYF. In DNA form, the CDR3 reads TGCAGCGTTGAACTCAGACAGGGGGGCGAGCAGTACTTC.